The 20 T cell receptor beta chains reported below all come from one sample, sequenced in a study of T-cell reconstitution after alpha-beta-depleted transplantation in children (dated by TCRdb to 2015 to 2016). The library came from PCR. Sequencing was performed on an Illumina HiSeq 2500. TCR library preparation used molecular barcoding, with unique molecular identifiers applied to normalize quantification of the TCRbeta repertoire. TCRdb reran the public reads through fastp at Q25 and MiXCR, keeping productive beta chains. Identical CDR3 protein sequences are pooled into one entry, listed with their most common genes and DNA. This sample comprises 640,000 or so distinct CDR3 sequences, around 17% of them detected only once. 0.8% to 1.1% of the sample belongs to the ten largest clones. The sample in question was PBMCs from the stem cell graft donor, obtained from the stem cell graft. The receptors shown here come from a human donor who donated a stem cell graft to a child with acute myeloid leukemia.

The rearrangement links TRBV20-1 to TRBJ2-3; tentatively, D is TRBD2 (5 bases). CDR3 length: 14 residues. The V end lost 5 bases, the J end lost 0 bases, and 12 bases lay between the germline ends. Germline CDR1 DFQATT, CDR2 SNEGSKA (reference sequence). DNA for the CDR3: TGCAGTGCTGTCGCGAGGACTAGCACAGATACGCAGTATTTT. It encodes CSAVARTSTDTQYF.

This clonotype was seen many times. CDR3 in amino acids: CASSATGIGKNIQYF. CDR3 nucleotides: TGTGCCAGCAGTGCGACAGGGATCGGCAAAAACATTCAGTACTTC. The J gene is TRBJ2-4, the V gene TRBV6-1, with 7 bases fitting TRBD1. Germline V gene lookup returns CDR1 MNHNS and CDR2 SASEGT. The CDR3 contains 15 residues. Germline trimming cut 4 bases from V and 3 bases from J; bases unmatched to any gene: 6.

This rearrangement joins TRBV15 to TRBJ1-2, with D perhaps matching TRBD1 (6 bases). Germline loops: CDR1 LNHNV, CDR2 YYDKDF (reference sequence). V was shortened by 4 bases and J by 4 bases, with 13 bases between the two germline ends. The CDR3 consists of 14 residues. The CDR3 reads CATSKRGAPYGYTF. CDR3 nucleotides: TGTGCCACCAGCAAACGGGGGGCCCCCTATGGCTACACCTTC.

This clonotype showed up just a few times. This sequence joins TRBV5-1 and TRBJ2-2; D remains unclear. Germline CDR1 reads SGHRS; CDR2 reads YFSETQ. The CDR3 is 18 residues long. Trimming cost V 1 base and J 4 bases, with 20 bases left between them. In DNA, the CDR3 is TGCGCCAGCAGCTTGAGTCGCGGCCGGTGGACGGGCACCGGGGAGCTGTTTTTT. Its protein is CASSLSRGRWTGTGELFF.

This clonotype turned up a few times. V gene TRBV25-1 combines with J gene TRBJ2-5; D is uncertain. The ends were cut back, 4 bases at V and 0 bases at J, with 6 bases in the middle. CDR1 and CDR2 (germline): MGHDK, SYGVNS. This CDR3 has 13 amino acids. CDR3 nucleotides: TGTGCCAGCAGTGTAGGGAACCAAGAGACCCAGTACTTC. Protein sequence: CASSVGNQETQYF.

The gene calls are TRBV7-3 and TRBJ2-5; D assignment may be TRBD1 or TRBD2 (5 bases each). The V end lost 5 bases, the J end lost 4 bases, and 14 bases lay between the germline ends. This CDR3 has 14 amino acids. In germline, CDR1 is SGHTA, CDR2 FQGTGA. The CDR3 here is CASSPTGRGETQYF. The CDR3 DNA reads TGTGCCAGCAGCCCAACGGGGCGTGGAGAGACCCAGTACTTC. Full variable domain (outside the CDR3, taken from reference TRBV7-3 and TRBJ2-5): GAGVSQTPSNKVTEKGKYVELRCDPISGHTALYWYRQSLGQGPEFLIYFQGTGAADDSGLPNDRFFAVRPEGSVSTLKIQRTERGDSAVYLCASSPTGRGETQYFGPGTRLLVL.

This clonotype has just one count. V usage is TRBV13 and J usage is TRBJ2-3; 11 bases align to TRBD2. This CDR3 is built from 22 residues. Germline V gene data show CDR1 as PRHDT and CDR2 as FYEKMQ (reference sequence). Germline trimming cut 5 bases from V and 2 bases from J; bases unmatched to any gene: 24. CDR3 sequence reads: CASSRRRGLLAGDSLSTDTQYF. CDR3 in DNA: TGTGCCAGCAGCCGCAGGCGGGGCTTACTAGCGGGGGATTCTTTATCCACAGATACGCAGTATTTT.

The genes are TRBV20-1 and TRBJ2-1; maybe TRBD2 (5 bases). Germline values: CDR1 DFQATT, CDR2 SNEGSKA (reference sequence). The CDR3 covers 12 residues. Trimming took 0 bases from V and 10 from J, leaving 10 bases between them. The CDR3 here is CSARENGNEQFF. The CDR3 region has the DNA TGCAGTGCTAGAGAAAACGGGAACGAGCAGTTCTTC.

The chain employs TRBV5-6 and TRBJ1-4; TRBD1 matches 8 bases. The germline V gene encodes CDR1 SGHDT and CDR2 YYEEEE. The CDR3 contains 14 residues. V lost 0 bases, J lost 6 bases, and 1 base stayed unmatched. CDR3 residues: CASSLGTGYEKLFF. CDR3 bases: TGTGCCAGCAGCTTGGGGACAGGGTATGAAAAACTGTTTTTT.

V is TRBV12-3 or TRBV12-4 and J is TRBJ1-1; TRBD1 matches 8 bases. CDR3 length equals 16 residues. Trimming cost V 6 bases and J 2 bases; bases outside gene matches: 11. The CDR3 nucleotides read TGTGCCAGCAGCTCACAAGGGACAGGACTAAACACTGAAGCTTTCTTT. This sequence encodes CASSSQGTGLNTEAFF.

The sample holds a few counts of this clonotype. The CDR3 DNA sequence: TGTGCCAGCAGCGTTGAGACATGGGGTCTTCAGCCCCAGCATTTT. Its protein is CASSVETWGLQPQHF. The chain uses TRBV7-2 and TRBJ1-5, with unresolved D. Looked up from germline, CDR1 is SGHTA and CDR2 is FQGNSA. V was pared by 5 bases and J by 6 bases, with 17 bases between. The CDR3 contains 15 residues.

This clonotype has a count of ten or more. CDR3 sequence: CASSRVSGANVLTF. DNA of the CDR3: TGTGCCAGTTCCAGGGTCTCCGGGGCCAACGTCCTGACTTTC. V is TRBV6-1 and J is TRBJ2-6, with a tentative D call TRBD1 (5 bases). The CDR3 extends over 14 amino acids. The V end lost 9 bases, the J end lost 4 bases, and 13 bases lay between the germline ends. CDR1 is MNHNS and CDR2 is SASEGT in the germline V gene.

This clonotype was observed a handful of times. The chain uses TRBV6-1 and TRBJ2-1, with 7 bases lining up with TRBD2. This CDR3 comprises 15 residues. Germline V gives CDR1 MNHNS, CDR2 SASEGT. J lost 5 bases, V lost 6 bases, and 10 bases had no gene match. CDR3 protein: CASRSTWEGHNEQFF. Written as DNA, the CDR3 is TGTGCCAGCAGGTCGACGTGGGAGGGTCACAATGAGCAGTTCTTC.

In its sample, this clonotype was seen a few times. This rearrangement joins TRBV7-9 to TRBJ2-1; D gene ambiguous. V lost 1 base, J lost 0 bases, and 13 bases lay in between. The CDR3 is made up of 17 amino acids. Germline loops: CDR1 SEHNR, CDR2 FQNEAQ (reference sequence). The CDR3 here is CASSLDGPTSSYNEQFF. The CDR3 nucleotides read TGTGCCAGCAGCTTAGATGGACCTACGAGCTCCTACAATGAGCAGTTCTTC.

V gene TRBV5-5 combines with J gene TRBJ2-3; 7 bases match TRBD2. V lost 4 bases to trimming and J lost 3 bases; unmatched junction nucleotides: 2. CDR3 size: 13 residues. CDR1 and CDR2 (germline): SGHKS, YYEKEE (reference sequence). Written as DNA, the CDR3 is TGTGCCAGCAGCAGGGAGGGAACAGATACGCAGTATTTT. It encodes CASSREGTDTQYF.

This chain connects TRBV25-1 to TRBJ2-1, with 7 bases fitting TRBD1. This CDR3 is built from 14 residues. Germline lookup yields CDR1 MGHDK and CDR2 SYGVNS. V shed 4 bases and J 5 bases; nucleotides not matched to a gene: 5. In nucleotides, the CDR3 is TGTGCCAGCAGTGGAGGGGGCTTCGACAATGAGCAGTTCTTC. This sequence encodes CASSGGGFDNEQFF.

This clonotype came up many times. V usage is TRBV29-1 and J usage is TRBJ2-5; D possibly uses TRBD1 or TRBD2 (5 bases each). Germline values: CDR1 SQVTM, CDR2 ANQGSEA. The V and J ends lost 4 bases and 1 base respectively, with 13 bases between them. This CDR3 has 14 residues. The CDR3 protein is CSVGVGDPQETQYF. The CDR3 DNA sequence: TGCAGCGTTGGGGTGGGGGATCCCCAAGAGACCCAGTACTTC.

This clonotype has a handful of counts. The chain uses TRBV6-1 and TRBJ2-3; TRBD1 matches at 10 bases. Unmatched junction bases numbered 8, after V lost 11 bases and J lost 3 bases. Germline CDR1 is MNHNS and CDR2 is SASEGT. The CDR3 sequence is 14 residues long. Here the CDR3 reads CAGWTGGSTDTQYF. In DNA form, the CDR3 reads TGTGCCGGATGGACAGGGGGATCGACAGATACGCAGTATTTT.

The chain is built from TRBV20-1 and TRBJ2-2, with 9 bases lining up with TRBD2. CDR3 length: 16 amino acids. V shed 3 bases and J 3 bases; nucleotides not matched to a gene: 8. CDR1 is DFQATT, CDR2 SNEGSKA, per germline (reference sequence). CDR3 loop: CSASLEAGGYTGELFF. CDR3 nucleotide sequence: TGCAGTGCTAGTTTGGAAGCGGGGGGTTACACCGGGGAGCTGTTTTTT.

The sample holds many counts of this clonotype. V usage is TRBV29-1 and J usage is TRBJ2-5, with D perhaps matching TRBD1 (5 bases). The CDR3 is 13 amino acids. Trimming shortened V by 5 bases and J by 0 bases, and 10 bases separated the two germline ends. Germline loops: CDR1 SQVTM, CDR2 ANQGSEA. CDR3 sequence: CSVRGPDQETQYF. The CDR3 DNA follows: TGCAGCGTTAGGGGCCCGGACCAAGAGACCCAGTACTTC.